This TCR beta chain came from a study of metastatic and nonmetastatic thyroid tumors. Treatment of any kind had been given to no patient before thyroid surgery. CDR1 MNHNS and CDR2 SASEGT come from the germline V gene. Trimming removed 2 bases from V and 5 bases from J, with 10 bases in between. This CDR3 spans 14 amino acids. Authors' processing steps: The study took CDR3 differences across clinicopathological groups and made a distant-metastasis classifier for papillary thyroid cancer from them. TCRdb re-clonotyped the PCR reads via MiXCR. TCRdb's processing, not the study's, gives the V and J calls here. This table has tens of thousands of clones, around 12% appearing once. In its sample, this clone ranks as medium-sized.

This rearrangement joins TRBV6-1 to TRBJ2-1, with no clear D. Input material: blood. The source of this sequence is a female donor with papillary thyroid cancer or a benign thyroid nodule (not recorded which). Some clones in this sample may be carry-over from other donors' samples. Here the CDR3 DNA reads TGTGCCAGCAGTGAATACCCTATCAACAATGAGCAGTTCTTC. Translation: CASSEYPINNEQFF.